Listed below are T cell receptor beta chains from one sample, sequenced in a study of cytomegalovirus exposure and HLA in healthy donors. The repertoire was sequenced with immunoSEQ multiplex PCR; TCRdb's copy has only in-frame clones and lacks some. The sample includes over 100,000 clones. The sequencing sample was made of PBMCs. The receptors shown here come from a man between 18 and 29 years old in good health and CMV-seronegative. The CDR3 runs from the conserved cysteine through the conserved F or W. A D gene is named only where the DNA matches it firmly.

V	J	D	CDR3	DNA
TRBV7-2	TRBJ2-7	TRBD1	CASSLGTGGGEQYF	TGTGCCAGCAGCTTAGGGACAGGGGGCGGTGAGCAGTACTTC
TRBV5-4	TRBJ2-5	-	CASSSRRVQETQYF	TGTGCCAGCAGCTCCCGGAGGGTCCAAGAGACCCAGTACTTC
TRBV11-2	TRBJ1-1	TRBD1	CASSTGGSSTEAFF	TGTGCCAGCAGTACAGGGGGCTCGAGCACTGAAGCTTTCTTT
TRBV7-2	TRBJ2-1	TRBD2	CASSLARTSGYYEQFF	TGTGCCAGCAGCTTAGCCCGGACTAGCGGGTATTATGAGCAGTTCTTC
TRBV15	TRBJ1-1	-	CATSRYPLQGITEAFF	TGTGCCACCAGCAGATACCCCTTACAGGGAATCACTGAAGCTTTCTTT
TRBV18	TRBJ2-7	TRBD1	CASSPGDRVREQYF	TGTGCCAGCTCACCAGGGGACAGGGTCCGCGAGCAGTACTTC
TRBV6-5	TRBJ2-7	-	CASSYSRTSYEQYF	TGTGCCAGCAGTTACTCGAGAACCTCCTACGAGCAGTACTTC
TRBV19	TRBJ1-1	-	CASSIEAMNTEAFF	TGTGCCAGTAGTATAGAAGCCATGAACACTGAAGCTTTCTTT
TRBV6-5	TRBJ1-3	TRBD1	CASSYGDRELDTIYF	TGTGCCAGCAGTTACGGGGACAGGGAGTTGGACACCATATATTTT
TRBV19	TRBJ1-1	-	CASRPQTGLNTEAFF	TGTGCCAGTAGGCCCCAGACAGGATTGAACACTGAAGCTTTCTTT
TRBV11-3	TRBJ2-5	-	CASSLGLRSRQETQYF	TGTGCCAGCAGCTTAGGCCTGCGGAGCCGCCAAGAGACCCAGTACTTC
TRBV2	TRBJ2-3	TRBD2	CASSEERGNTDTQYF	TGTGCCAGCAGTGAAGAGCGGGGAAACACAGATACGCAGTATTTT
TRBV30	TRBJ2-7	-	CAWSQGSPYEQYF	TGTGCCTGGAGCCAGGGTAGTCCCTACGAGCAGTACTTC
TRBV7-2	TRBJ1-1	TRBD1	CASRGAGGTEAFF	TGTGCCAGCAGGGGGGCAGGGGGCACTGAAGCTTTCTTT
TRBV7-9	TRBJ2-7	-	CASSLTGSSNEQYF	TGTGCCAGCAGCTTGACAGGCTCGTCTAACGAGCAGTACTTC
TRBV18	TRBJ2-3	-	CASSPSPGATFDTQYF	TGTGCCAGCTCACCAAGTCCGGGAGCGACTTTCGATACGCAGTATTTT
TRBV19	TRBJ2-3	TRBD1	CASSVRDRGDTQYF	TGTGCCAGTAGTGTCCGGGACAGGGGAGATACGCAGTATTTT
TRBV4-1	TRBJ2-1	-	CASSALALYEQFF	TGCGCCAGCAGCGCACTAGCATTGTATGAGCAGTTCTTC
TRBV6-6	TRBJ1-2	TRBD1	CASTDRGQMDYGYTF	TGTGCCAGCACCGACAGGGGGCAGATGGACTATGGCTACACCTTC
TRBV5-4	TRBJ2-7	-	CASSLVGYEQYF	TGTGCCAGCAGCTTGGTCGGCTACGAGCAGTACTTC
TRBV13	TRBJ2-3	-	CASSPRFGGASYTDTQYF	TGTGCCAGCAGCCCTCGGTTCGGCGGGGCCTCCTACACAGATACGCAGTATTTT
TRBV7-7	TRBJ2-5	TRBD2	CASSLWLAAKETQYF	TGTGCCAGCAGCTTATGGCTAGCGGCTAAAGAGACCCAGTACTTC
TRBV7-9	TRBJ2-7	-	CASSLDSGSGYEQYF	TGTGCCAGCAGCTTAGATAGCGGAAGTGGCTACGAGCAGTACTTC
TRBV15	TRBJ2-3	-	CATSRELGGSTDTQYF	TGTGCCACCAGCAGAGAACTAGGGGGAAGCACAGATACGCAGTATTTT